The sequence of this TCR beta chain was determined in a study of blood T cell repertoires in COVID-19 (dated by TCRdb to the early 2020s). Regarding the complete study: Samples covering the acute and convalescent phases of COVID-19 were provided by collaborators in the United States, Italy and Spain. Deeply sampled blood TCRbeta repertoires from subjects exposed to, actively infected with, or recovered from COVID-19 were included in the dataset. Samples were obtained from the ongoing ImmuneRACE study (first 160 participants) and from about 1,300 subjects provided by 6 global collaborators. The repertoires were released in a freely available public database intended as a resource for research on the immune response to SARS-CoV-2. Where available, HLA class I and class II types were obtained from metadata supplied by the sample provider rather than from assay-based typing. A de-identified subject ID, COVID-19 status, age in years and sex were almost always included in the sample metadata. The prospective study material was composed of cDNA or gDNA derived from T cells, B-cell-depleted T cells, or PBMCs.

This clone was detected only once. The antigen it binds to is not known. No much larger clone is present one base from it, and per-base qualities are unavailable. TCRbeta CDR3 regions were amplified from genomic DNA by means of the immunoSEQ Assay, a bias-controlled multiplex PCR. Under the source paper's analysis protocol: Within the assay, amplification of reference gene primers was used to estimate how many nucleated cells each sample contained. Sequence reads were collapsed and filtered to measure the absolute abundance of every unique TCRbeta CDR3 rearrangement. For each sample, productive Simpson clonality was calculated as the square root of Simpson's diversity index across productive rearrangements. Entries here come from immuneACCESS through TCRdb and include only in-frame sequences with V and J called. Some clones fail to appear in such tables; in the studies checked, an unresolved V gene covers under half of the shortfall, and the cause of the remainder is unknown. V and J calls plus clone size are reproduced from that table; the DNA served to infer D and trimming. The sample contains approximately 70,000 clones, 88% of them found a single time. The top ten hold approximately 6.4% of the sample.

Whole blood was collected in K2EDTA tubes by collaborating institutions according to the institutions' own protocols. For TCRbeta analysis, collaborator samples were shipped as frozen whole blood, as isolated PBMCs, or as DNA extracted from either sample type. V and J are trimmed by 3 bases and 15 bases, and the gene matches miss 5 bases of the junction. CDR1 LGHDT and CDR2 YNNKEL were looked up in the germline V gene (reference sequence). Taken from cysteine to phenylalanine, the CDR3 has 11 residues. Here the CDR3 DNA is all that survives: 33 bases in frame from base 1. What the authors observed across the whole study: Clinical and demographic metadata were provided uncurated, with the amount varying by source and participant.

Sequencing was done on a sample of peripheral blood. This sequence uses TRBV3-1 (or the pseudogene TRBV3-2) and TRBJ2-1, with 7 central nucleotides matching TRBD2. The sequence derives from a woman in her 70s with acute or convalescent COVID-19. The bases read TGTGCCAGCAGCCATATGGGGGAGGGGTTCTTC. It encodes CASSHMGEGFF.